The clone carrying this T cell receptor beta chain was observed a single time. The data are from a study of blood T cell repertoires in COVID-19. Study details: COVID-19 samples collected from the United States, Italy and Spain covered acute and convalescent phases. T cells, B-cell-depleted T cells, or PBMCs provided the cDNA or gDNA that served as material.

From germline, CDR1 is SQVTM and CDR2 ANQGSEA. This CDR3 is 14 amino acids long. V was pared by 3 bases and J by 5 bases, with 5 bases of the junction left unmatched. Original handling: Amplification of reference gene primers was used by the study to estimate nucleated cell counts. The table came from immunoSEQ multiplex PCR; TCRdb's copy has only in-frame clones and leaves some out. The D gene and trimming were derived from the DNA, and the V and J assignments and clone size from that table. The repertoire holds around 84,000 clones, approximately 90% seen once, with approximately 4.5% in the top ten.

The rearrangement uses TRBV29-1 and TRBJ2-7; TRBD2 agrees at 12 bases. The sequence derives from a man in his fifties with active COVID-19. Input material: peripheral blood. This chain's CDR3 is CSVDASGRANEQYF. The CDR3 coding sequence is TGCAGCGTTGATGCTAGCGGGAGGGCCAACGAGCAGTACTTC.